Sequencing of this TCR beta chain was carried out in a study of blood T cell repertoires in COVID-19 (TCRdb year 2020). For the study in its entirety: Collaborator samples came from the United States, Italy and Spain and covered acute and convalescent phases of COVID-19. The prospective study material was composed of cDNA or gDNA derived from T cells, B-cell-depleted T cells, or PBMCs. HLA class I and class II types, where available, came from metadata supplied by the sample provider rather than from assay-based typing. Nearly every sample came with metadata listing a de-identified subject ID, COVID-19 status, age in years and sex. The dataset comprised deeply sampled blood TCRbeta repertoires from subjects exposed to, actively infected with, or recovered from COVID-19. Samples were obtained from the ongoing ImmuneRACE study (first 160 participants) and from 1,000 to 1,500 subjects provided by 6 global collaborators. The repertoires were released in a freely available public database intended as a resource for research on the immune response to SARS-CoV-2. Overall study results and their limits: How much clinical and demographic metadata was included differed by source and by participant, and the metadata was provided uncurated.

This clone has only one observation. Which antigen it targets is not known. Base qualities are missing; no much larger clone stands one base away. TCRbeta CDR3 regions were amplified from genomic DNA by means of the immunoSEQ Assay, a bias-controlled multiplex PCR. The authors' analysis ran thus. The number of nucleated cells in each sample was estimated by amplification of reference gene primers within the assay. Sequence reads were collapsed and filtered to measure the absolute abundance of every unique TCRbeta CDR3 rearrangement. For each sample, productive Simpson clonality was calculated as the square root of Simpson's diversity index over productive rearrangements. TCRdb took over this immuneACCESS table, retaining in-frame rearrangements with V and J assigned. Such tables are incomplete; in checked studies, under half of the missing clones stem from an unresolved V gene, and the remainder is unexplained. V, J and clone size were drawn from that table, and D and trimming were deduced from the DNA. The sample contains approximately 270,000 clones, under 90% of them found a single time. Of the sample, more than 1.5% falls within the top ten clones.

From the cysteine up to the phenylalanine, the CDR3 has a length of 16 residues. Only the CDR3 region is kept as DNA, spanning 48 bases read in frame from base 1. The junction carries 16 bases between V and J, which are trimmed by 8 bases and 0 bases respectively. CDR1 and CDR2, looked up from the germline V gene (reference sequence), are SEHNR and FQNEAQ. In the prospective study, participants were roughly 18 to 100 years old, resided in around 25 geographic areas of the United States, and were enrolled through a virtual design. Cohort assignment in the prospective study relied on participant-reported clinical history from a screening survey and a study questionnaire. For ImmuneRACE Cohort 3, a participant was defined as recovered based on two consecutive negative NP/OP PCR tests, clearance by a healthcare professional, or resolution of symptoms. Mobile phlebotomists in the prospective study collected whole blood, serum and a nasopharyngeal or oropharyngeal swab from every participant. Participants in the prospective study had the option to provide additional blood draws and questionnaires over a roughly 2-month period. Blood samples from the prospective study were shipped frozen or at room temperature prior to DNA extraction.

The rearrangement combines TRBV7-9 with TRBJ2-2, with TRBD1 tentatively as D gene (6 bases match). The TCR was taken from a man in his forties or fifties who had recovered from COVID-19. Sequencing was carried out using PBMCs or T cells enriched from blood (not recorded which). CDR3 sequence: CASETGQRTNTGELFF. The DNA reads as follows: TGTGCCAGCGAAACAGGACAGCGAACGAACACCGGGGAGCTGTTTTTT.